A single sample gave rise to the 22 T cell receptor beta chains below, sequenced in a study of blood T cells in healthy people across ages. Together with a sample-barcoded 5' primer, a J-beta primer mix was included in a second PCR lasting about 7 to 12 cycles. TCRdb re-derived calls from the 5' RACE reads in MiXCR, one entry per CDR3 protein. The top ten clones hold roughly 19% of a sample with under 1 million distinct CDR3 sequences, roughly 44% of them seen once. Source material: blood. The receptors were gathered from a man aged 55 to 70 in good health.

This clonotype has more than one count but fewer than ten. The chain carries TRBV6-2 or TRBV6-3 and TRBJ1-5, with a possible D match to TRBD1 (6 bases). Germline V CDR1 and CDR2: MNHEY, SVGEGT. The length of the CDR3 is 14 residues. V was trimmed by 6 bases and J by 1 base, leaving 10 bases between them. The CDR3 here is CASRTGQSNQPQHF. The CDR3 nucleotides are TGTGCCAGCAGAACCGGACAGAGCAATCAGCCCCAGCATTTT.

The sample holds many counts of this clonotype. This chain links TRBV20-1 with TRBJ2-3; D perhaps matches TRBD2 (5 bases). The V gene lost 3 bases and the J gene lost 1 base, with 8 bases spanning the gap. The CDR3 length is 13 residues. Germline V gene lookup returns CDR1 DFQATT and CDR2 SNEGSKA (reference sequence). The CDR3 sequence is CSARLGGTDTQYF. Written as DNA, the CDR3 is TGCAGTGCTAGGCTCGGGGGCACAGATACGCAGTATTTT.

This clonotype was found a few times. J is TRBJ1-2 and V is TRBV7-2; D not certain. In germline, CDR1 is SGHTA, CDR2 FQGNSA. The V gene lost 5 bases and the J gene lost 9 bases, with 13 bases spanning the gap. This CDR3 comprises 12 residues. The CDR3 sequence: CASSHPPGSYTF. The CDR3 coding sequence is TGTGCCAGCAGCCACCCCCCGGGGAGCTACACCTTC.

The V gene is TRBV4-3, the J gene TRBJ2-3; 12 bases map to TRBD2. CDR1 and CDR2 (germline): LGHNA, YSLEER. The CDR3 totals 17 residues. With 1 base clipped from V and 3 bases from J, the junction kept 5 bases outside the gene matches. The CDR3 loop is CASSQGLAGAPTDTQYF. DNA for the CDR3: TGCGCCAGCAGCCAAGGACTAGCGGGGGCCCCTACAGATACGCAGTATTTT.

The chain uses TRBV20-1 and TRBJ2-5, with 8 bases fitting TRBD1. The DNA end favors TRBJ2-7, so the J call may be wrong. CDR3 length: 14 amino acids. Germline V gene data show CDR1 as DFQATT and CDR2 as SNEGSKA (reference sequence). The CDR3 loop is CSAQGQGHTYEQYF. CDR3 DNA sequence: TGCAGTGCTCAAGGACAGGGACATACCTACGAGCAGTACTTC.

A word on this clonotype: Germline is not matched at one junction end, which may reflect a read error. The chain combines TRBV12-3 or TRBV12-4 with TRBJ1-2, with 8 positions matching TRBD1. The CDR3 is 14 amino acids. CDR3 bases: TGTGCCGGCAGTCGGGACAGGTCGGGCTATGGCTACACCTTC. Translated: CAGSRDRSGYGYTF.

This rearrangement joins TRBV12-3 or TRBV12-4 to TRBJ2-3; D remains ambiguous. The CDR3 spans 14 residues. The V end was cut by 3 bases, the J end by 5 bases, with 12 bases between. The CDR3 nucleotides read TGTGCCAGCAGTTTGAGACTCGTAGTAGATACGCAGTATTTT. The encoded protein is CASSLRLVVDTQYF.

The V and J genes are TRBV6-2 or TRBV6-3 and TRBJ1-2, with D possibly matching TRBD1 (6 bases). The CDR3 contains 14 residues. The V and J ends lost 7 bases and 4 bases respectively, with 16 bases between them. Germline CDR1 and CDR2: MNHEY and SVGEGT. CDR3 nucleotide sequence: TGTGCCAGCAAGGACTCAGGGGTCGCCTATGGCTACACCTTC. This encodes CASKDSGVAYGYTF.

J is TRBJ2-5 and V is TRBV6-2 or TRBV6-3; D is tentatively TRBD1 or TRBD2 (6 bases each). V shed 6 bases and J shed 11 bases, with 25 bases lying between them. In germline, CDR1 is MNHEY, CDR2 SVGEGT. The CDR3 spans 15 residues. As DNA, the CDR3 is TGTGCCAGCAGAGGGACTGGCCAGGGGTACAATGAGCAGTACTTC. It encodes CASRGTGQGYNEQYF.

This clonotype was detected only a few times. This chain connects TRBV20-1 to TRBJ2-1; no firm D call. Germline loops: CDR1 DFQATT, CDR2 SNEGSKA (reference sequence). Trimming shortened V by 6 bases and J by 7 bases, and 7 bases separated the two germline ends. The CDR3 runs to 10 residues. The CDR3 coding sequence is TGCAGTGCCGAATCAAATGAGCAGTTCTTC. It translates to CSAESNEQFF.

The rearrangement uses TRBV14 and TRBJ2-6; D gene uncertain. There are 17 residues in the CDR3. Trimming pared 1 base from V and 0 bases from J, leaving 10 bases between. Germline CDR1 reads SGHDN; CDR2 reads FVKESK. CDR3: CASSQVTGSSGANVLTF. CDR3 DNA: TGTGCCAGCAGCCAAGTAACGGGTAGCTCTGGGGCCAACGTCCTGACTTTC.

The chain employs TRBV9 and TRBJ2-3, with D possibly TRBD1 on 5 matching bases. The V gene lost 0 bases and the J gene lost 3 bases, with 23 bases spanning the gap. Germline lookup yields CDR1 SGDLS and CDR2 YYNGEE. The CDR3 spans 19 residues. The CDR3 loop is CASSVAGQGKGFATDTQYF. The CDR3 nucleotides read TGTGCCAGCAGCGTAGCTGGGCAGGGAAAGGGATTCGCGACAGATACGCAGTATTTT.

V usage is TRBV6-1 and J usage is TRBJ2-7; possibly TRBD1 for D (6 bases). V was shortened by 4 bases and J by 2 bases, with 15 bases between the two germline ends. Germline CDR1 MNHNS, CDR2 SASEGT. The CDR3 contains 15 residues. The CDR3 nucleotides are TGTGCCAGCAGTGGACCGGGACAATATACCTACGAGCAGTACTTC. Its protein product is CASSGPGQYTYEQYF.

As regards this clonotype: At one end, the junction sequence differs from germline, possibly due to a read error. The chain links TRBV10-2 to TRBJ1-6; maybe TRBD1 (5 bases). The germline CDR1 and CDR2 sequences are WSHSY and SAAADI. CDR3 length: 14 residues. CDR3 amino acids: CASRDRGYNSPPHF. In DNA form, the CDR3 reads TGCGCCAGCAGAGATAGGGGATATAATTCACCCCCCCACTTT.

This clonotype was counted a few times. The chain carries TRBV6-5 and TRBJ2-5; the match to TRBD2 covers 12 bases. The CDR3 has 15 residues. Germline trimming cut 6 bases from V and 2 bases from J; bases unmatched to any gene: 4. Germline values: CDR1 MNHEY, CDR2 SVGAGI. The CDR3 is CASSRTSGEQETQYF. The DNA of the CDR3 is TGTGCCAGCAGCCGGACTAGCGGGGAGCAAGAGACCCAGTACTTC.

This clonotype has a handful of counts. The chain has TRBV20-1 and TRBJ2-1; possible D gene TRBD2, 6 bases. The CDR3 spans 14 residues. V shed 0 bases and J shed 8 bases, with 14 bases lying between them. CDR1 DFQATT and CDR2 SNEGSKA come from the germline V gene (reference sequence). The CDR3 region is CSARDPRGTDEQFF. In nucleotides, the CDR3 is TGCAGTGCTAGAGACCCCCGGGGGACCGATGAGCAGTTCTTC.

The chain carries TRBV20-1 and TRBJ2-7; a weak D match, TRBD2 (5 bases). Germline CDR1 reads DFQATT; CDR2 reads SNEGSKA (reference sequence). The CDR3 length is 14 residues. V dropped 3 bases and J dropped 0 bases, with 12 bases sitting between them. CDR3 in amino acids: CSARFTGNSYEQYF. CDR3 in DNA: TGCAGTGCTAGGTTCACGGGGAACTCCTACGAGCAGTACTTC.

V usage is TRBV6-1 and J usage is TRBJ2-7; 12 bases line up with TRBD1. Germline V CDR1 and CDR2: MNHNS, SASEGT. Trimming removed 6 bases from V and 5 bases from J; junction bases left unmatched: 8. The CDR3 length is 15 residues. In DNA form, the CDR3 reads TGTGCCAGCAGAGCACCGGGACAGGGGGCCGACGAGCAGTACTTC. Amino acid sequence: CASRAPGQGADEQYF.

V and J are TRBV20-1 and TRBJ2-4; 9 positions agree with TRBD1. The tail of the sequence fits TRBJ2-7 better, so the J call may be wrong. Germline-derived CDR1 and CDR2 are DFQATT and SNEGSKA (reference sequence). This CDR3 is built from 17 residues. The CDR3 is CSARRTGVGILPYEQYF. CDR3 bases: TGCAGTGCTAGAAGGACAGGGGTGGGGATCCTCCCCTACGAGCAGTACTTC.

This sequence joins TRBV20-1 and TRBJ1-2, with 7 bases identical to TRBD1. This CDR3 comprises 13 residues. V trimming: 3 bases; J trimming: 3 bases; junction bases outside the gene matches: 4. Looked up from germline, CDR1 is DFQATT and CDR2 is SNEGSKA (reference sequence). For the CDR3, the DNA is TGCAGTGCTAGCACAGGGGCATACTATGGCTACACCTTC. This encodes CSASTGAYYGYTF.

This clonotype occurred a few times. The chain employs TRBV7-3 and TRBJ2-1; D unresolved. CDR3 size: 15 residues. V was clipped by 2 bases and J by 0 bases, with 8 bases between them. Germline CDR1 is SGHTA and CDR2 is FQGTGA. The chain's CDR3 is CASSLVPTSYNEQFF. In DNA form, the CDR3 reads TGTGCCAGCAGCTTAGTTCCAACCTCCTACAATGAGCAGTTCTTC.

This clonotype was picked up a small number of times. This chain connects TRBV7-8 to TRBJ2-6, with D possibly called TRBD1 or TRBD2 (5 bases each). Germline lookup yields CDR1 SGHVS and CDR2 FQNEAQ. Deletions cut 1 base from V and 0 bases from J, with 13 bases between. This CDR3 has 18 amino acids. The CDR3 DNA follows: TGTGCCAGCAGCTTAGTTGGGACGACAGCCTCTGGGGCCAACGTCCTGACTTTC. As protein: CASSLVGTTASGANVLTF.